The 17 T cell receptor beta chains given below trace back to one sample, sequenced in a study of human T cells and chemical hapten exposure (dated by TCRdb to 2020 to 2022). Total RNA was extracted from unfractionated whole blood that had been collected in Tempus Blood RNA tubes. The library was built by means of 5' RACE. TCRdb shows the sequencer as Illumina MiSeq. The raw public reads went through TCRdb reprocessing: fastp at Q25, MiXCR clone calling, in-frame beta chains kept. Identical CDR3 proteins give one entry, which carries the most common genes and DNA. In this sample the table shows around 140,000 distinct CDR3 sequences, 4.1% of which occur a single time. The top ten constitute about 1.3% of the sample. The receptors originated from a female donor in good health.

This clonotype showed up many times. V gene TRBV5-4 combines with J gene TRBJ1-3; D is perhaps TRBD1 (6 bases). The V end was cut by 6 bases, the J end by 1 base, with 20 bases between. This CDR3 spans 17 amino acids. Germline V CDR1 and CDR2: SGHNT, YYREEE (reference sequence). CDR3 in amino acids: CASIATGPAGSGNTIYF. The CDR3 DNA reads TGTGCCAGCATCGCGACAGGCCCCGCGGGATCTGGAAACACCATATATTTT.

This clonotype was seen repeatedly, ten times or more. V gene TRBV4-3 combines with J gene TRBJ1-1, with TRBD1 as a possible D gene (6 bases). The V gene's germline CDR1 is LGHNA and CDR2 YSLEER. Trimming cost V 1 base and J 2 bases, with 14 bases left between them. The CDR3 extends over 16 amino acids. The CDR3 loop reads CASSQGSRGPNTEAFF. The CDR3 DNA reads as TGCGCCAGCAGCCAAGGGAGTCGGGGGCCTAACACTGAAGCTTTCTTT.

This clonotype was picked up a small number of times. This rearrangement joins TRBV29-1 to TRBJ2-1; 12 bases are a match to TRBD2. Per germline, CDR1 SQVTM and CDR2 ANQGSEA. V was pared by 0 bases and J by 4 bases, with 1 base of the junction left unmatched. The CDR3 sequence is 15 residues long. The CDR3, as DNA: TGCAGCGTTGAAGAACTAGCGGGGGGATACAATGAGCAGTTCTTC. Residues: CSVEELAGGYNEQFF.

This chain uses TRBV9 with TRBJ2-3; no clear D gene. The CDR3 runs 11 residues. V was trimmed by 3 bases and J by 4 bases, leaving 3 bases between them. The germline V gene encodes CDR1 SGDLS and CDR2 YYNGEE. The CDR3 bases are TGTGCCAGCAGCGGATCAGATACGCAGTATTTT. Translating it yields CASSGSDTQYF.

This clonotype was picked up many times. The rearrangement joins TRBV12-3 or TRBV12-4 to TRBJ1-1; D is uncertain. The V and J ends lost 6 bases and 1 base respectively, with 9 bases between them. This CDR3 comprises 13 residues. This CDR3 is CASSNYQNTEAFF. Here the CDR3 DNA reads TGTGCCAGCAGCAACTACCAGAACACTGAAGCTTTCTTT.

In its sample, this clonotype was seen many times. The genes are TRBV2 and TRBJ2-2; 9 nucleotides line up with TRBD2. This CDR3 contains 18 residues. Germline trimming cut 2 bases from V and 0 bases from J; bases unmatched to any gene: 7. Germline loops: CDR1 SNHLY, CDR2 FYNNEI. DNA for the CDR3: TGTGCCAGCAGTGAATTAAGCGGGGGGTTCGCGAACACCGGGGAGCTGTTTTTT. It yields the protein CASSELSGGFANTGELFF.

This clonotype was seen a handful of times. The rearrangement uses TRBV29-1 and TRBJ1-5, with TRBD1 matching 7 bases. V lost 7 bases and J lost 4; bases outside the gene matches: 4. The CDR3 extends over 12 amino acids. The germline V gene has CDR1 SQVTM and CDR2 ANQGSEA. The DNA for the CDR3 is TGCAGCGATCAACAGGGGAATCAGCCCCAGCATTTT. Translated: CSDQQGNQPQHF.

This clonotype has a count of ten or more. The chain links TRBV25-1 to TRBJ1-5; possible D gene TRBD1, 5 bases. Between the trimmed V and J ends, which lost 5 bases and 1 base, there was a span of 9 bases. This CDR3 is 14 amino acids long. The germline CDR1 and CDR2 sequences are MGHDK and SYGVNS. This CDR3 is CASSPSGSNQPQHF. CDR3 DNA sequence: TGTGCCAGCAGTCCTTCAGGGAGCAATCAGCCCCAGCATTTT.

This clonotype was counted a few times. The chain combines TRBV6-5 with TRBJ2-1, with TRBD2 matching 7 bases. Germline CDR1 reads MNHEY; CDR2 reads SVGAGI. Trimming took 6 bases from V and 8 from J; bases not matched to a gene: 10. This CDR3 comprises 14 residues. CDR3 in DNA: TGTGCCAGCAGCTTCGACGGGGGGATGTATGAGCAGTTCTTC. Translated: CASSFDGGMYEQFF.

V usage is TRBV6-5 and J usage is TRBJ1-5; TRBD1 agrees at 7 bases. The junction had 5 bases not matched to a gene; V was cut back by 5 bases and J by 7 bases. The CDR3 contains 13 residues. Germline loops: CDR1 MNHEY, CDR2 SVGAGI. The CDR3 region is CASSIQGGQPQHF. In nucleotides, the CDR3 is TGTGCCAGCAGTATCCAGGGGGGGCAGCCCCAGCATTTT.

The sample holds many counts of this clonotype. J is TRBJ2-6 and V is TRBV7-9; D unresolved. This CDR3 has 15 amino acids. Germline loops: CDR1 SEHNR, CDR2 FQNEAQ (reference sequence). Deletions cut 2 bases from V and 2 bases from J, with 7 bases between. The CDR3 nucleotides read TGTGCCAGCAGCTTATCTGGGCCTGGGGCCAACGTCCTGACTTTC. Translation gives CASSLSGPGANVLTF.

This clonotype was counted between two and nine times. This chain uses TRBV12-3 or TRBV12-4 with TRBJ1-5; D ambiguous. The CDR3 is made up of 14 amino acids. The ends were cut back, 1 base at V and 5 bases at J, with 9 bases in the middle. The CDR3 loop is CASSLDPPDQPQHF. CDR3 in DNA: TGTGCCAGCAGTTTAGATCCCCCAGATCAGCCCCAGCATTTT.

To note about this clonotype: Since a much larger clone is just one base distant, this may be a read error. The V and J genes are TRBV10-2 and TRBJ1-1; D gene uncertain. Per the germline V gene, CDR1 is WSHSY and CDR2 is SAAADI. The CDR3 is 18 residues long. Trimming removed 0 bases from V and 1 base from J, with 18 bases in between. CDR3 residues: CASSESFMGGQRNTEAFF. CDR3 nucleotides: TGCGCCAGCAGTGAGTCTTTTATGGGTGGCCAAAGGAACACTGAAGCTTTCTTT.

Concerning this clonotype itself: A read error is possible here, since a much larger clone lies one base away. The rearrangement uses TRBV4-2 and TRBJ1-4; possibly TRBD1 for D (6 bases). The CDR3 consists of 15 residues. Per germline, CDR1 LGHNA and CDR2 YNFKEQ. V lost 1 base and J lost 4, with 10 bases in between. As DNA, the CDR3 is TGTGCCAGCAGCCAAGTCAGGGGTCATAATGAAAAACTGTTTTTT. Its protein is CASSQVRGHNEKLFF.

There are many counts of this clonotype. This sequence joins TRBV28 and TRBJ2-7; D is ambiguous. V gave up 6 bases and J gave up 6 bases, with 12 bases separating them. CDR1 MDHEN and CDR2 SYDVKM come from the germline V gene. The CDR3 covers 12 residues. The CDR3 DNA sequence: TGTGCCAGCAGGACCACCTCCCTCGAGCAGTACTTC. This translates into CASRTTSLEQYF.

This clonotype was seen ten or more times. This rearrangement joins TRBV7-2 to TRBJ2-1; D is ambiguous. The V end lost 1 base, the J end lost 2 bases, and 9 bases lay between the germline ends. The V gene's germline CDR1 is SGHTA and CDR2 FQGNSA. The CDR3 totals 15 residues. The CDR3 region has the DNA TGTGCCAGCAGCTTAGAAGTGGGGACCTACAATGAGCAGTTCTTC. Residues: CASSLEVGTYNEQFF.

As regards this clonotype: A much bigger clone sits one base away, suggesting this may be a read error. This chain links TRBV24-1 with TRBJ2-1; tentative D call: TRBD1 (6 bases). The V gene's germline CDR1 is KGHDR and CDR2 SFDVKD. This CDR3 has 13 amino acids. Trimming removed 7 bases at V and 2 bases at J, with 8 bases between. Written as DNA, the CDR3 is TGTGCCACCAGAGGGGGACCCTACAATGAGCAGTTCTTC. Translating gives CATRGGPYNEQFF.